A single T cell receptor beta chain is shown here with its context. This record comes from a study of T cell changes during pregnancy in multiple sclerosis. The protocol was immunoSEQ multiplex PCR, while the TCRdb copy is restricted to in-frame clones and leaves out a portion. The table lists about 65,000 clones, 92% of them singletons. The sequence was collected from a female donor in good health, enrolled as a control in a pregnancy study. Sequences were derived from CD8+ T cells from peripheral blood mononuclear cells, sampled in the third trimester of pregnancy.

DNA of the CDR3: TGTGCCAGCAGATTTACAGGGAGCTCCTACAATGAGCAGTTCTTC. It translates to CASRFTGSSYNEQFF. The gene calls are TRBV13 and TRBJ2-1, with TRBD1 as a possible D gene (6 bases). V was shortened by 6 bases and J by 0 bases, with 12 bases between the two germline ends. Germline assignment: CDR1 PRHDT and CDR2 FYEKMQ (reference sequence). This CDR3 has 15 amino acids.